A single sample is the source of the 26 T cell receptor beta chains below, sequenced in a study of identical twins. Each CDR3 protein is one row after TCRdb ran MiXCR on the 5' RACE reads. Of about 200,000 distinct CDR3 sequences listed, over 5% are singletons. These records were also assigned to another study, of T cells expressing NK-cell markers.

The source material was CD8+ T cells sorted from blood. Receptor source: a woman between 18 and 30 years old in good health.

V is TRBV20-1 and J is TRBJ2-7; D gene unclear. Trimming cost V 0 bases and J 0 bases, with 12 bases left between them. CDR1 is DFQATT and CDR2 is SNEGSKA in the germline V gene (reference sequence). CDR3 length: 15 residues. The CDR3 DNA reads TGCAGTGCTAGAGATAACAGCAGGTTCTCCTACGAGCAGTACTTC. Protein: CSARDNSRFSYEQYF.

The table lists this clonotype with a few counts. This chain joins TRBV9 and TRBJ2-2; 9 nucleotides match TRBD1. CDR3 length equals 16 residues. CDR1 and CDR2 (germline): SGDLS, YYNGEE. The V segment lost 5 bases and the J segment 0 bases; nucleotides outside the gene matches: 5. The CDR3 bases are TGTGCCAGCAGAAGACAGGGGGGGACGAACACCGGGGAGCTGTTTTTT. It translates to CASRRQGGTNTGELFF.

This clonotype has at least ten counts. The V gene is TRBV6-2 or TRBV6-3, the J gene TRBJ2-2; 8 positions agree with TRBD2. This CDR3 has 16 residues. Germline values: CDR1 MNHEY, CDR2 SVGEGT. The ends lost 5 bases at V and 1 base at J; junction bases unmatched: 6. CDR3 protein: CASSNISGVNTGELFF. The CDR3 bases are TGTGCCAGCAGTAATATTAGCGGGGTGAACACCGGGGAGCTGTTTTTT.

In its sample, this clonotype was seen a few times. The chain uses TRBV6-1 and TRBJ2-6; D might be TRBD1 (5 bases). The CDR3 runs 13 residues. Germline CDR1 is MNHNS and CDR2 is SASEGT. The V and J ends lost 10 bases and 1 base respectively, with 8 bases between them. The DNA of the CDR3 is TGTGCCACCCAGGGTTCTGGGGCCAACGTCCTGACTTTC. Encoded protein: CATQGSGANVLTF.

This clonotype was observed many times. The chain uses TRBV7-8 and TRBJ2-1; unclear D gene. Deletions cut 3 bases from V and 7 bases from J, with 16 bases between. Germline CDR1 SGHVS, CDR2 FQNEAQ. The length of the CDR3 is 15 residues. The DNA of the CDR3 is TGTGCCAGCAGCTTGGACCCCGGGCCCCCTAATGAGCAGTTCTTC. Protein sequence: CASSLDPGPPNEQFF.

The V gene is TRBV6-5, the J gene TRBJ2-1; TRBD2 matches 8 bases. The germline gives CDR1 MNHEY, CDR2 SVGAGI. This CDR3 has 15 amino acids. V lost 2 bases and J lost 6; bases outside the gene matches: 6. The CDR3, as DNA: TGTGCCAGCAGTTACGGGACTAGGATAGCCAATGAGCAGTTCTTC. Translated, it gives CASSYGTRIANEQFF.

The rearrangement uses TRBV7-8 and TRBJ2-1; D remains ambiguous. Trimming took 2 bases from V and 7 from J, leaving 21 bases between them. The CDR3 totals 17 residues. Germline V gives CDR1 SGHVS, CDR2 FQNEAQ. The CDR3 DNA is TGTGCCAGCAGCTTAAATCCAGTTCAGGTAGTGAGAAATGAGCAGTTCTTC. Translation: CASSLNPVQVVRNEQFF. Using reference TRBV7-8 and TRBJ2-1 for the parts outside the CDR3, the full variable domain is GAGVSQSPRYKVAKRGQDVALRCDPISGHVSLFWYQQALGQGPEFLTYFQNEAQLDKSGLPSDRFFAERPEGSVSTLKIQRTQQEDSAVYLCASSLNPVQVVRNEQFFGPGTRLTVL.

This clonotype turned up a few times. The chain has TRBV25-1 and TRBJ2-3; D might be TRBD2 (6 bases). The CDR3 has 15 amino acids. V was pared by 10 bases and J by 4 bases, with 21 bases between. The V gene's germline CDR1 is MGHDK and CDR2 SYGVNS. The CDR3 loop reads CATRGVEGIADTQYF. The CDR3 region has the DNA TGTGCCACGCGTGGAGTGGAGGGGATAGCAGATACGCAGTATTTT.

The table lists this clonotype with a few counts. V gene TRBV19 combines with J gene TRBJ2-1; 9 bases align to TRBD2. The trim removed 5 bases at V and 5 bases at J, leaving 7 bases unmatched. From germline, CDR1 is LNHDA and CDR2 SQIVND (reference sequence). CDR3 length: 15 residues. CDR3 nucleotide sequence: TGTGCCAGTAGTGGAGGAGTAGCGGGAGACAATGAGCAGTTCTTC. It is translated as CASSGGVAGDNEQFF.

This chain links TRBV7-9 with TRBJ2-1; TRBD2 aligns across 9 bases. Germline-derived CDR1 and CDR2 are SEHNR and FQNEAQ (reference sequence). After removal of 5 bases from V and 9 bases from J, the junction contained 8 bases not matched to a gene. The CDR3 length is 14 residues. The CDR3: CASSQPGLASEQFF. The CDR3 DNA reads TGTGCCAGCAGCCAGCCGGGACTAGCATCTGAGCAGTTCTTC.

V and J are TRBV20-1 and TRBJ1-5; tentative D call: TRBD1 (5 bases). Germline V gives CDR1 DFQATT, CDR2 SNEGSKA (reference sequence). The CDR3 sequence is 14 residues long. Here the CDR3 DNA reads TGCAGCGCTCTGACAGTAAATAGCAATCAGCCCCAGCATTTT. This sequence encodes CSALTVNSNQPQHF.

This clonotype has just a few counts. The chain employs TRBV21-1 and TRBJ1-2. TRBV21-1 corresponds to a pseudogene. The CDR3 sequence is 16 residues long. The CDR3 sequence is CASSKASPGTLGGYTF. CDR3 nucleotides: TGTGCCAGCAGCAAAGCAAGTCCAGGGACCTTGGGTGGCTACACCTTC.

This clonotype was counted ten times or more. This rearrangement joins TRBV11-1 to TRBJ2-1; 7 nucleotides agree with TRBD1. The CDR3 is 14 residues long. Germline V lookup: CDR1 SGHAT, CDR2 FQDESV (reference sequence). V lost 3 bases to trimming and J lost 8 bases; unmatched junction nucleotides: 7. CDR3 sequence: CASSFSGQVDEQFF. CDR3 bases: TGTGCCAGCAGCTTTAGTGGACAGGTGGATGAGCAGTTCTTC.

This clonotype was seen repeatedly, ten times or more. The chain uses TRBV5-5 and TRBJ1-4; no definite D call. CDR3 size: 14 residues. Germline values: CDR1 SGHKS, CDR2 YYEKEE (reference sequence). V was pared by 0 bases and J by 5 bases, with 8 bases between. In DNA, the CDR3 is TGTGCCAGCAGCTTGGGAAGGGCCAATGAAAAACTGTTTTTT. It specifies CASSLGRANEKLFF.

The V call is TRBV10-2, the J call TRBJ2-5; D might be TRBD1 or TRBD2, each matching 6 bases. Looked up from germline, CDR1 is WSHSY and CDR2 is SAAADI. The CDR3 is 17 residues long. V lost 7 bases to trimming and J lost 5 bases, with 26 bases between them. CDR3 DNA: TGCGCCAGCACTAATGTCCTAGTAGCGGAGGGGGAGGAGACCCAGTACTTC. Its translation: CASTNVLVAEGEETQYF.

The chain combines TRBV27 with TRBJ2-3; tentative D call: TRBD2 (7 bases). Trimming left V 7 bases short and J 0 bases short, with 23 bases between. The CDR3 runs 18 residues. Germline lookup yields CDR1 MNHEY and CDR2 SMNVEV (reference sequence). The CDR3 region has the DNA TGTGCCAGCAACTCAAGGAGGGGGGGACAATCTAGCACAGATACGCAGTATTTT. Its protein is CASNSRRGGQSSTDTQYF.

Of note for this clonotype: Germline and junction disagree at one end, which may indicate a read error. V usage is TRBV10-3 and J usage is TRBJ2-2, with D tentatively TRBD2 (5 bases). The CDR3 contains 14 residues. Germline-derived CDR1 and CDR2 are ENHRY and SYGVKD. CDR3 in amino acids: CAISLGFPSWELLF. For the CDR3, the DNA is TGTGCCATCAGCCTCGGTTTTCCCAGCTGGGAGCTGCTTTTT.

This chain links TRBV27 with TRBJ2-7, with D perhaps TRBD2 (7 bases). The CDR3 has 15 residues. CDR1 and CDR2 from the germline V gene are MNHEY and SMNVEV (reference sequence). V was trimmed by 10 bases and J by 3 bases, leaving 22 bases between them. The CDR3 nucleotides are TGTGCCACCCGGGTGGGCGGGGGCCCCTACTACGAGCAGTACTTC. Residues: CATRVGGGPYYEQYF.

At least ten counts were recorded for this clonotype. The gene calls are TRBV15 and TRBJ1-1; D call uncertain. This CDR3 contains 14 residues. Germline V CDR1 and CDR2: LNHNV, YYDKDF (reference sequence). Trimming removed 0 bases at V and 1 base at J, with 6 bases between. CDR3 coding DNA: TGTGCCACCAGCAGAGATTATACGAACACTGAAGCTTTCTTT. It specifies CATSRDYTNTEAFF.

This sequence joins TRBV6-1 and TRBJ2-3; 13 bases match TRBD2. The germline CDR1 and CDR2 sequences are MNHNS and SASEGT. CDR3 size: 14 residues. V dropped 8 bases and J dropped 6; count of bases not matched to a gene: 5. The CDR3 nucleotides read TGTGCCAGCCAGGGACTAGCGGGACGGGATACGCAGTATTTT. Amino acid sequence: CASQGLAGRDTQYF.

This chain connects TRBV7-9 to TRBJ2-1; possible D gene TRBD2, 5 bases. The CDR3 totals 16 residues. Looked up from germline, CDR1 is SEHNR and CDR2 is FQNEAQ (reference sequence). Trimming took off 5 bases at V and 1 base at J, with 15 bases between the two ends. CDR3 sequence reads: CASSPRTSLSYNEQFF. The CDR3, as DNA: TGTGCCAGCAGCCCACGAACTAGTTTATCCTACAATGAGCAGTTCTTC.

This clonotype showed up just a few times. This chain uses TRBV6-5 with TRBJ2-3; a possible D gene is TRBD2 (5 bases). Germline loops: CDR1 MNHEY, CDR2 SVGAGI. V dropped 0 bases and J dropped 0 bases, with 10 bases sitting between them. The length of the CDR3 is 16 residues. Here the CDR3 reads CASSYSRVPSTDTQYF. The CDR3 nucleotides are TGTGCCAGCAGTTACTCGAGGGTCCCCAGCACAGATACGCAGTATTTT.

This sequence joins TRBV5-1 and TRBJ2-7; D not certain. The CDR3 length is 14 residues. V shed 1 base and J shed 2 bases, with 10 bases lying between them. Looked up from germline, CDR1 is SGHRS and CDR2 is YFSETQ. The CDR3 nucleotides are TGCGCCAGCAGCTTGATGGAGTCCCCCTACGAGCAGTACTTC. Protein: CASSLMESPYEQYF.

The chain employs TRBV12-3 or TRBV12-4 and TRBJ1-2; 7 bases agree with TRBD1. CDR3 size: 14 residues. V was clipped by 5 bases and J by 4 bases; unmatched bases: 7. The CDR3 is CASSPLTGPYGYTF. DNA of the CDR3: TGTGCCAGCAGTCCCCTGACAGGGCCCTATGGCTACACCTTC.

This clonotype was observed at least ten times. The chain has TRBV2 and TRBJ2-5; perhaps TRBD1 as D (5 bases). CDR1 and CDR2 (germline): SNHLY, FYNNEI. The CDR3 runs to 14 residues. V was pared by 4 bases and J by 5 bases, with 14 bases between. CDR3 residues: CASSGGRGAETQYF. The CDR3 DNA follows: TGTGCCAGCAGTGGGGGCAGAGGCGCGGAGACCCAGTACTTC.

This clonotype came up a few times. The chain uses TRBV9 and TRBJ1-1; D is unclear. The germline V and J ends were trimmed by 4 bases and 5 bases, with 12 bases remaining between them. Germline V gene lookup returns CDR1 SGDLS and CDR2 YYNGEE. CDR3 length: 13 amino acids. The CDR3: CASSFGSATEAFF. CDR3 coding DNA: TGTGCCAGCAGCTTTGGGTCTGCGACTGAAGCTTTCTTT.